Sequencing of this T cell receptor beta chain was carried out in a study of blood T cell repertoires in COVID-19. On the study more broadly: Whether acute or convalescent, the COVID-19 samples came from the United States, Italy and Spain.

Under the authors' procedure: Reference gene primer amplification gave nucleated cell count estimates. Assay: immunoSEQ multiplex PCR; the TCRdb copy retains only in-frame clones and omits some. Clone size and V and J calls were adopted from that table, with D and trimming inferred from the DNA. Of 300,000 to 400,000 clones in the sample, 85% to 90% were seen once. This CDR3 comprises 15 residues. V was cut by 5 bases and J by 5 bases, with 16 bases left in between. Germline-derived CDR1 and CDR2 are KGHSH and LQKENI. The sequence derives from a young woman with COVID-19, enrolled during active disease. This chain joins TRBV18 and TRBJ1-5; D remains ambiguous. Sequenced input: peripheral blood. Here the CDR3 DNA reads TGTGCCAGCTCATCAACGGGTAACAACGATCAGCCCCAGCATTTT. Translating it yields CASSSTGNNDQPQHF.